The 14 T cell receptor beta chains reported below all come from one sample, sequenced in a study of tissue T cells after allogeneic stem cell transplantation. Sequencing used immunoSEQ multiplex PCR; TCRdb keeps in-frame clones, though not all of them. This table holds almost 9,500 clones, roughly half found once. Time point given: mouse harvest day 7 after allogeneic transplant. Mouse grafts combined 10^7 T-cell-depleted bone marrow cells with 10^6 splenic CD5+ T cells. Sequenced material: gut tissue. These receptors were obtained from a female BALB/c mouse given C57BL/6 T cells with graft-versus-host disease after an allogeneic hematopoietic cell transplant.

This clone was counted only a few times. The gene names given are mouse names. The sequenced fragment ends 1 residue before the CDR3 boundary, so the rest is inferred from the germline J gene. The chain joins TRBV26 to TRBJ1-2; the D is unclear. The CDR3 extends over 13 amino acids. Germline lookup yields CDR1 KGHPV and CDR2 FQNQEV (reference sequence). V was trimmed by 0 bases and J by 2 bases, leaving 4 bases between them. Here the CDR3 reads CASSLSQNSDYTF. The sequenced CDR3 bases are TGTGCCAGCAGTCTGTCGCAGAACTCCGACTACACC.

About this clone: The listed genes are named as in mouse. The CDR3 goes on 1 residue after the read ends, and that part is filled in from the germline J gene. The J gene is TRBJ2-7, the V gene TRBV3, with 12 bases matching TRBD2. The CDR3 extends over 15 amino acids. Germline trimming cut 3 bases from V and 4 bases from J; bases unmatched to any gene: 4. The germline CDR1 and CDR2 sequences are SNHLY and FYNGKV (reference sequence). CDR3 DNA (partial): TGTGCCAGCAGCTTTTCCGGGACTGGGGGGTATGAACAGTAC. This gives the protein CASSFSGTGGYEQY. The whole CDR3 sequence reads CASSFSGTGGYEQYF.

This clone was seen more than once but under ten times. The germline and genes are mouse ones. With the read ending 1 residue before the CDR3 end, the germline J gene is used to fill in that end. V and J are TRBV13-1 and TRBJ2-7, with D unclear. V shed 5 bases and J shed 0 bases, with 6 bases lying between them. The V gene's germline CDR1 is NSHNY and CDR2 SYGAGN. The CDR3 loop spans 12 amino acids. CDR3 in amino acids: CASRTGSYEQYF. The CDR3 bases that were read are TGTGCCAGCAGAACGGGCTCCTATGAACAGTAC.

In this sample, this clone turned up a few times. Mouse names are used for the genes. The CDR3 end is not reached by the read, which stops 1 residue before it; the germline J gene fills it in. The gene calls are TRBV2 and TRBJ2-4; no definite D call. CDR3 size: 12 residues. Looked up from germline, CDR1 is LGHNA and CDR2 is YSYQKL. Trimming shortened V by 0 bases and J by 6 bases, and 4 bases separated the two germline ends. The sequenced CDR3 bases are TGTGCCAGCAGCCAAGATGGGAACACCTTGTAC. Residues: CASSQDGNTLY. The entire CDR3 is CASSQDGNTLYF.

For this clone: Mouse names are used for the genes. Incomplete CDR3 DNA: TGTGCCAGCTCTCTCGGGGGGGTGGACACCGGGCAGCTCTAC. Protein sequence: CASSLGGVDTGQLY. The complete CDR3 reads CASSLGGVDTGQLYF. The V call is TRBV12-1, the J call TRBJ2-2; 7 nucleotides agree with TRBD2. The read stops 1 residue short of the end of the CDR3; the missing end is completed from the germline J gene. V was pared by 0 bases and J by 3 bases, with 3 bases of the junction left unmatched. The CDR3 extends over 15 amino acids. Germline CDR1 is SGHSN and CDR2 is HYEKVE.

By sample share, this clone is medium-sized (0.01 to 0.1%). Mouse names are used for the genes. The CDR3 extends 1 residue past the end of the read, so its final part is completed from the germline J gene. This chain joins TRBV13-2 and TRBJ2-7, with 7 positions matching TRBD2. V lost 5 bases and J lost 4; bases outside the gene matches: 3. Germline CDR1 reads NNHNN; CDR2 reads SYGAGS (reference sequence). CDR3 length: 12 amino acids. Incomplete CDR3 DNA: TGTGCCAGCGGGCTGGGGGTTTATGAACAGTAC. This codes for CASGLGVYEQY. The entire CDR3 sequence reads CASGLGVYEQYF.

With regard to this clone: The genes are named according to mouse. The read ends 1 residue early relative to the CDR3; the germline J gene fills the gap. The chain recombines TRBV23 with TRBJ2-5; TRBD2, the table's D call, lacks a check against the DNA. Germline CDR1 reads KGHTA; CDR2 reads FQNQQP. CDR3 length: 14 amino acids. CDR3 sequence: CSSSQFGNQDTQYF. The sequenced part of the CDR3 DNA is TGCTCCAGCAGTCAATTTGGGAACCAAGACACCCAGTAC.

The sample holds a few counts of this clone. Genes and germline are mouse. The read ends 1 residue shy of where the CDR3 ends; the end is completed using the germline J gene. This sample also contains other DNA sequences that code for the same CDR3. The rearrangement uses TRBV15 and TRBJ2-4, with D unresolved. Germline CDR1 reads SGHND; CDR2 reads FRSKSL. The CDR3 spans 12 residues. The germline V and J ends were trimmed by 3 bases and 0 bases, with 1 base remaining between them. The covered CDR3 bases are TGTGCCAGCAGTTTCAGTCAAAACACCTTGTAC. Protein product: CASSFSQNTLY. The CDR3 in full is CASSFSQNTLYF.

In its sample, this clone ranks as medium-sized. These gene names are mouse names. The read ends 1 residue before the CDR3 terminus; that terminus is restored from the germline J gene. The rearrangement joins TRBV23 to TRBJ1-4; the DNA was not used to check the table's D call, TRBD1. The CDR3 consists of 15 residues. Germline V gene lookup returns CDR1 KGHTA and CDR2 FQNQQP. The covered CDR3 bases are TGCTCCAGCAGTCAGGGACAGGGTTCCAACGAAAGATTATTT. Residues: CSSSQGQGSNERLF. The whole CDR3 sequence reads CSSSQGQGSNERLFF.

This clone was detected only a few times. Gene names follow the mouse nomenclature. The read terminates 1 residue ahead of where the CDR3 ends, so the germline J gene completes it. The genes are TRBV19 and TRBJ2-7; 7 bases agree with TRBD2. Germline-derived CDR1 and CDR2 are FNHDT and SITEND (reference sequence). The CDR3 runs 12 residues. Trimming removed 2 bases from V and 4 bases from J; junction bases left unmatched: 0. The CDR3 loop is CASSMGGYEQYF. Incomplete CDR3 DNA: TGTGCCAGCAGTATGGGGGGGTATGAACAGTAC.

Concerning this clone itself: Each gene name is a mouse one. The CDR3 end is not reached by the read, which stops 1 residue before it; the germline J gene fills it in. This chain uses TRBV26 with TRBJ2-2; TRBD1 matches at 7 bases. Germline trimming cut 7 bases from V and 0 bases from J; bases unmatched to any gene: 5. This CDR3 has 15 amino acids. The germline V gene has CDR1 KGHPV and CDR2 FQNQEV (reference sequence). The CDR3 bases that were read are TGTGCCAGCACCCCCGGGACAGCAAACACCGGGCAGCTCTAC. Its protein product is CASTPGTANTGQLY. The full CDR3 sequence reads CASTPGTANTGQLYF. Using reference TRBV26 and TRBJ2-2 for the parts outside the CDR3, the full variable domain is NSKVIQTPRYLVKGQGQKAKMRCIPEKGHPVVFWYQQNKNNEFKFLINFQNQEVLQQIDMTEKRFSAECPSNSPCSLEIQSSEAGDSALYLCASTPGTANTGQLYFGEGSKLTVL.

About this clone: Gene names refer to mouse genes. The CDR3 reads CASSPGTGHTEVFF. The sequenced CDR3 bases are TGTGCCAGCAGCCCCGGGACAGGCCACACAGAAGTCTTC. V and J are TRBV26 and TRBJ1-1, with 8 bases lining up with TRBD1. The read falls 1 residue short of the CDR3 end, and the missing part is taken from the germline J gene. CDR3 length equals 14 residues. V trimming: 6 bases; J trimming: 3 bases; junction bases outside the gene matches: 6. From germline, CDR1 is KGHPV and CDR2 FQNQEV (reference sequence).

With respect to this clone: Each gene name is a mouse one. The observed sequence ends 1 residue before the CDR3 terminus, with the missing tail filled in from the germline J gene. The chain has TRBV3 and TRBJ2-4, with 8 bases fitting TRBD2. The CDR3 totals 14 residues. The V and J ends lost 4 bases and 5 bases, in that order; junction bases with no gene match: 5. Germline CDR1 reads SNHLY; CDR2 reads FYNGKV (reference sequence). The CDR3 sequence is CASSSDWGRNTLYF. CDR3 bases read: TGTGCCAGCAGCTCCGACTGGGGTCGAAACACCTTGTAC. The full variable domain, with the rest looked up from reference TRBV3 and TRBJ2-4, is GPKVLQIPSHQIIDMGQMVTLNCDPVSNHLYFYWYKQILGQQMEFLVNFYNGKVMEKSKLFKDQFSVERPDGSYFTLKIQPTALEDSAVYFCASSSDWGRNTLYFGAGTRLSVL.

With regard to this clone: Mouse germline and gene names are used. The read is 1 residue too short to cover the CDR3 end, so that end is filled in from the germline J gene. The chain recombines TRBV26 with TRBJ1-4; 7 bases line up with TRBD1. The trim removed 4 bases at V and 0 bases at J, leaving 5 bases unmatched. CDR1 KGHPV and CDR2 FQNQEV come from the germline V gene (reference sequence). This CDR3 has 16 amino acids. CDR3 bases read: TGTGCCAGCAGTCCCGACAGGGCGTTTTCCAACGAAAGATTATTT. This gives the protein CASSPDRAFSNERLF. The CDR3 as a whole reads CASSPDRAFSNERLFF.